Listed here are 27 T cell receptor beta chains from one sample, sequenced in a study of T cell clones after liver transplantation (dated by TCRdb to 2018 to 2020). Library generation was performed with the immunoSEQ multiplex PCR assay. This is the immuneACCESS table as TCRdb keeps it, with only in-frame sequences that have V and J called. A part of the clones is gone; compared with another copy, unresolved V genes explain less than half, and the rest is unexplained. The sample contains 68,000 or so clones, more than 85% of them found a single time. 0.75% to 1% of the sample rests with the top ten. The sample was CD4+ T cells from blood, taken around 27 months after liver transplant. These receptors all stem from a human patient who received a liver transplant. It is possible that, after a transplant, some T cells come from the graft donor.

The chain recombines TRBV28 with TRBJ1-5, with D perhaps TRBD1 (6 bases). The CDR3 covers 15 residues. The germline gives CDR1 MDHEN, CDR2 SYDVKM. V was pared by 5 bases and J by 6 bases, with 17 bases between. In DNA form, the CDR3 reads TGTGCCAGCAGTCCCCACCTAGGGGGGGGTCAGCCCCAGCATTTT. Residues: CASSPHLGGGQPQHF.

The chain employs TRBV7-2 and TRBJ2-1; D gene uncertain. This CDR3 has 15 residues. Trimming removed 5 bases at V and 3 bases at J, with 14 bases between. Per the germline V gene, CDR1 is SGHTA and CDR2 is FQGNSA. CDR3 in DNA: TGTGCCAGCAGCCTTACGTCGCGGAACTACAATGAGCAGTTCTTC. It encodes CASSLTSRNYNEQFF. Filled out from reference TRBV7-2 and TRBJ2-1, the complete variable domain reads GAGVSQSPSNKVTEKGKDVELRCDPISGHTALYWYRQSLGQGLEFLIYFQGNSAPDKSGLPSDRFSAERTGGSVSTLTIQRTQQEDSAVYLCASSLTSRNYNEQFFGPGTRLTVL.

The J gene is TRBJ1-1, the V gene TRBV7-2, with 7 bases fitting TRBD1. V trimming: 4 bases; J trimming: 6 bases; junction bases outside the gene matches: 8. Germline CDR1 reads SGHTA; CDR2 reads FQGNSA. The length of the CDR3 is 14 residues. The CDR3 is CASSSATGRAEAFF. In DNA form, the CDR3 reads TGTGCCAGCAGCTCAGCGACAGGGAGGGCTGAAGCTTTCTTT.

The chain is built from TRBV11-2 and TRBJ2-7, with 7 positions matching TRBD2. The ends lost 3 bases at V and 3 bases at J; junction bases unmatched: 8. CDR3 length: 15 amino acids. CDR1 is SGHAT, CDR2 FQNNGV, per germline. Here the CDR3 reads CASSFERDVIYEQYF. Written as DNA, the CDR3 is TGTGCCAGCAGCTTCGAGCGGGATGTAATCTACGAGCAGTACTTC.

The chain carries TRBV13 and TRBJ2-2, with 8 nucleotides matching TRBD2. Per the germline V gene, CDR1 is PRHDT and CDR2 is FYEKMQ (reference sequence). Trimming took 5 bases from V and 4 from J; bases not matched to a gene: 15. The CDR3 sequence is 18 residues long. This CDR3 is CASSIRLKRETGTGELFF. The CDR3 coding sequence is TGTGCCAGCAGCATACGACTAAAGCGGGAGACGGGCACCGGGGAGCTGTTTTTT.

Remarks on this clone: The sample has other DNA sequences that encode this CDR3 too. The rearrangement links TRBV28 to TRBJ1-5; 7 bases are shared with TRBD1. The germline V gene has CDR1 MDHEN and CDR2 SYDVKM. This CDR3 comprises 15 residues. J lost 4 bases, V lost 8 bases, and 11 bases had no gene match. CDR3 bases: TGTGCCAGCGGGCAGGGGGTTTTGGCAAATCAGCCCCAGCATTTT. It encodes CASGQGVLANQPQHF. Full variable domain (rest looked up from reference TRBV28 and TRBJ1-5): DVKVTQSSRYLVKRTGEKVFLECVQDMDHENMFWYRQDPGLGLRLIYFSYDVKMKEKGDIPEGYSVSREKKERFSLILESASTNQTSMYLCASGQGVLANQPQHFGDGTRLSIL.

The CDR3 DNA reads TGTGCCAGCAGCAGGGACAGGGGGGCTGGAAACACCATATATTTT. Translation: CASSRDRGAGNTIYF. This sequence joins TRBV9 and TRBJ1-3; TRBD1 aligns across 11 bases. The CDR3 is 15 residues long. The germline V gene encodes CDR1 SGDLS and CDR2 YYNGEE. J was trimmed by 2 bases and V by 4 bases; bases with no gene match: 2.

The chain has TRBV4-2 and TRBJ2-1; no clear D. The CDR3 consists of 15 residues. Between the trimmed V and J ends, which lost 0 bases and 1 base, there was a span of 7 bases. Germline CDR1 reads LGHNA; CDR2 reads YNFKEQ. Here the CDR3 reads CASSQEGRSYNEQFF. The CDR3 nucleotides are TGTGCCAGCAGCCAAGAGGGCAGGTCCTACAATGAGCAGTTCTTC.

The J gene is TRBJ2-2, the V gene TRBV7-6; a weak D match, TRBD2 (7 bases). V lost 0 bases and J lost 6, with 14 bases in between. CDR1 and CDR2 from the germline V gene are SGHVS and FNYEAQ. This CDR3 spans 16 amino acids. CDR3: CASSLAGGTQSGELFF. DNA of the CDR3: TGTGCCAGCAGCTTAGCGGGAGGGACACAGTCCGGGGAGCTGTTTTTT.

This clone was counted once. This chain links TRBV6-4 with TRBJ1-1, with D maybe TRBD1 (6 bases). The CDR3 sequence is 15 residues long. Trimming shortened V by 4 bases and J by 3 bases, and 15 bases separated the two germline ends. CDR1 and CDR2 (germline): MRHNA, SNTAGT. The DNA for the CDR3 is TGTGCCAGCAGTGCGCCGGGACAAGCGGACACTGAAGCTTTCTTT. Protein: CASSAPGQADTEAFF.

This chain connects TRBV19 to TRBJ1-3, with a possible D match to TRBD1 (6 bases). In germline, CDR1 is LNHDA, CDR2 SQIVND (reference sequence). The CDR3 sequence is 14 residues long. V lost 5 bases and J 4 bases, leaving 12 bases between the germline ends. In nucleotides, the CDR3 is TGTGCCAGTAGTCTTCAGGGGCTGGGAAACACCATATATTTT. Residues: CASSLQGLGNTIYF.

Here the CDR3 DNA reads TGCGCCAGCAGCTTGTGGGGGACTGGTGAAGCTTTCTTT. Translated, it gives CASSLWGTGEAFF. This chain connects TRBV5-1 to TRBJ1-1; tentative D call: TRBD1 (5 bases). The germline gives CDR1 SGHRS, CDR2 YFSETQ. This CDR3 spans 13 amino acids. V gave up 1 base and J gave up 7 bases, with 11 bases separating them.

The V gene is TRBV5-1, the J gene TRBJ2-1; 8 positions agree with TRBD2. The CDR3 runs 15 residues. Trimming cost V 0 bases and J 8 bases; bases outside gene matches: 7. Germline CDR1 reads SGHRS; CDR2 reads YFSETQ. In DNA form, the CDR3 reads TGCGCCAGCAGCTTGGCGGCTAGCGGGCCGGATGAGCAGTTCTTC. Encoded protein: CASSLAASGPDEQFF.

The rearrangement joins TRBV6-6 to TRBJ1-4; 7 nucleotides match TRBD1. This CDR3 is 14 amino acids long. The germline V gene has CDR1 MNHNY and CDR2 SVGAGI (reference sequence). Trimming took 2 bases from V and 8 from J; bases not matched to a gene: 5. In DNA, the CDR3 is TGTGCCAGCAGTTACGAGACAGGGCAGGAAAAACTGTTTTTT. It translates to CASSYETGQEKLFF.

This clone was observed a handful of times. This rearrangement joins TRBV5-1 to TRBJ1-5; 9 bases are a match to TRBD1. J was trimmed by 1 base and V by 4 bases; bases with no gene match: 6. Germline CDR1 is SGHRS and CDR2 is YFSETQ. The CDR3 contains 16 residues. The CDR3: CASSPGDRESNQPQHF. CDR3 in DNA: TGCGCCAGCAGCCCAGGGGACAGGGAGAGCAATCAGCCCCAGCATTTT.

The chain is built from TRBV10-2 and TRBJ2-6; D is perhaps TRBD2 (5 bases). The CDR3 loop spans 13 amino acids. Trimming removed 6 bases from V and 9 bases from J, with 12 bases in between. The germline V gene encodes CDR1 WSHSY and CDR2 SAAADI. For the CDR3, the DNA is TGCGCCAGCAGATACTTAGAGGGCAACGTCCTGACTTTC. It specifies CASRYLEGNVLTF.

This clone was seen more than once but under ten times. This chain links TRBV19 with TRBJ1-1; TRBD1 might be the D (5 bases). The germline CDR1 and CDR2 sequences are LNHDA and SQIVND (reference sequence). CDR3 length: 14 residues. V was cut by 3 bases and J by 6 bases, with 14 bases left in between. CDR3 nucleotide sequence: TGTGCCAGTAGTATCCAATTGACGACAGCTGAAGCTTTCTTT. Protein: CASSIQLTTAEAFF. Full variable domain (rest looked up from reference TRBV19 and TRBJ1-1): DGGITQSPKYLFRKEGQNVTLSCEQNLNHDAMYWYRQDPGQGLRLIYYSQIVNDFQKGDIAEGYSVSREKKESFPLTVTSAQKNPTAFYLCASSIQLTTAEAFFGQGTRLTVV.

The chain couples TRBV11-3 to TRBJ2-7, with TRBD1 identical over 12 bases. The J segment lost 3 bases and the V segment lost 5 bases, leaving 8 bases of the junction unmatched. Looked up from germline, CDR1 is SGHNT and CDR2 is YENEEA. This CDR3 is 16 amino acids long. Written as DNA, the CDR3 is TGTGCCAGCAGCCGGAGGGGACAGGGGGCGAGCTACGAGCAGTACTTC. Amino acid sequence: CASSRRGQGASYEQYF.

This chain connects TRBV6-1 to TRBJ1-2, with D unclear. This CDR3 has 15 residues. CDR1 MNHNS and CDR2 SASEGT come from the germline V gene. With 2 bases removed from V and 1 base from J, the gap between germline ends came to 11 bases. This chain's CDR3 is CASSEMARINYGYTF. DNA of the CDR3: TGTGCCAGCAGTGAAATGGCTCGGATTAACTATGGCTACACCTTC.

The chain links TRBV7-8 to TRBJ2-2; D gene uncertain. V gave up 3 bases and J gave up 0 bases, with 11 bases separating them. In germline, CDR1 is SGHVS, CDR2 FQNEAQ. The CDR3 extends over 16 amino acids. The DNA of the CDR3 is TGTGCCAGCAGCTTTCGTCTCCAGGCGAACACCGGGGAGCTGTTTTTT. This encodes CASSFRLQANTGELFF.

This chain joins TRBV7-2 and TRBJ2-7, with D maybe TRBD1 (6 bases). Germline CDR1 is SGHTA and CDR2 is FQGNSA. The CDR3 is made up of 14 amino acids. V gave up 2 bases and J gave up 0 bases, with 8 bases separating them. DNA of the CDR3: TGTGCCAGCAGCTTATTCAGGGGCTCCTACGAGCAGTACTTC. It codes for CASSLFRGSYEQYF. The full variable domain, rest sourced from reference TRBV7-2 and TRBJ2-7, is GAGVSQSPSNKVTEKGKDVELRCDPISGHTALYWYRQSLGQGLEFLIYFQGNSAPDKSGLPSDRFSAERTGGSVSTLTIQRTQQEDSAVYLCASSLFRGSYEQYFGPGTRLTVT.

The V gene is TRBV25-1, the J gene TRBJ2-1; the D gene is possibly TRBD2 (6 bases). The CDR3 extends over 16 amino acids. Germline CDR1 MGHDK, CDR2 SYGVNS. The germline V and J ends were trimmed by 9 bases and 0 bases, with 18 bases remaining between them. The DNA for the CDR3 is TGTGCCAGTGGGAATCCTAGCGTTTACTCCTACAATGAGCAGTTCTTC. This sequence encodes CASGNPSVYSYNEQFF.

The rearrangement links TRBV2 to TRBJ2-3; TRBD2 matches 8 bases. CDR3 length: 17 residues. V shed 8 bases, J shed 0 bases, and the junction held 13 bases outside the gene matches. CDR1 SNHLY and CDR2 FYNNEI come from the germline V gene. CDR3 sequence: CASAGLGGTPSTDTQYF. For the CDR3, the DNA is TGTGCCAGCGCGGGACTAGGGGGTACTCCAAGCACAGATACGCAGTATTTT. Drawing the rest from reference TRBV2 and TRBJ2-3, the complete variable domain is EPEVTQTPSHQVTQMGQEVILRCVPISNHLYFYWYRQILGQKVEFLVSFYNNEISEKSEIFDDQFSVERPDGSNFTLKIRSTKLEDSAMYFCASAGLGGTPSTDTQYFGPGTRLTVL.

In nucleotides, the CDR3 is TGTGCCAGCAGTTTATCTGGGAATCAGCCCCAGCATTTT. This gives the protein CASSLSGNQPQHF. The rearrangement links TRBV28 to TRBJ1-5; no clear D gene. The CDR3 extends over 13 amino acids. V was shortened by 1 base and J by 4 bases, with 5 bases between the two germline ends. Per the germline V gene, CDR1 is MDHEN and CDR2 is SYDVKM.

This clone was counted only a few times. The chain has TRBV30 and TRBJ2-7, with D tentatively TRBD2 (6 bases). Trimming took off 8 bases at V and 3 bases at J, with 11 bases between the two ends. In germline, CDR1 is GTSNPN, CDR2 SVGIG (reference sequence). The CDR3 totals 11 residues. In DNA, the CDR3 is TGTGCCGGTGGGGGGAACTACGAGCAGTACTTC. It specifies CAGGGNYEQYF.

The genes are TRBV2 and TRBJ1-2; a weak D match, TRBD1 (5 bases). The V end was cut by 4 bases, the J end by 14 bases, with 17 bases between. The CDR3 consists of 12 residues. Germline CDR1 is SNHLY and CDR2 is FYNNEI. For the CDR3, the DNA is TGTGCCAGCAGTGTTCAGGGATCTCAAGAAACCTTC. Translation gives CASSVQGSQETF.

The chain couples TRBV11-3 to TRBJ2-1; D is undetermined. Trimming cost V 1 base and J 6 bases, with 4 bases left between them. The CDR3 is 12 amino acids. Per germline, CDR1 SGHNT and CDR2 YENEEA. In DNA form, the CDR3 reads TGTGCCAGCAGCTTAGCCGGCAATGAGCAGTTCTTC. Translating it yields CASSLAGNEQFF.